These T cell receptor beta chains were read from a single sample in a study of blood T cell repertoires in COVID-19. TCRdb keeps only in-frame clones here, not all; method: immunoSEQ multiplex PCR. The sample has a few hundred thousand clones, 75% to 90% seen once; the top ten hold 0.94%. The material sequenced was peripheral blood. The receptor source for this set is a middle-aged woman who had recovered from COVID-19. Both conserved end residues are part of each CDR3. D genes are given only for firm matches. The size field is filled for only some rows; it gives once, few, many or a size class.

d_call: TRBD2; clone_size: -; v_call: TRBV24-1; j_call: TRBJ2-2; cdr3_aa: CATSDLSGRGAGELFF; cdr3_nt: TGTGCCACCAGTGATCTTAGCGGGAGGGGCGCCGGGGAGCTGTTTTTT
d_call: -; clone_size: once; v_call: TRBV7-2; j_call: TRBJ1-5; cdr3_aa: CASSLSPGQPQHF; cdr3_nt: TGTGCCAGCAGCTTAAGTCCGGGGCAGCCCCAGCATTTT
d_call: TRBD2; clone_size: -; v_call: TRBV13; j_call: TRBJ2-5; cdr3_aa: CASSLGEASGSGETQYF; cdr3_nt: TGTGCCAGCAGCTTAGGGGAGGCTAGCGGCTCGGGGGAGACCCAGTACTTC
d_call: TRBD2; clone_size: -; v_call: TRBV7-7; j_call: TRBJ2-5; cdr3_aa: CASSWGTTEETQYF; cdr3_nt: TGTGCCAGCAGCTGGGGGACTACTGAAGAGACCCAGTACTTC
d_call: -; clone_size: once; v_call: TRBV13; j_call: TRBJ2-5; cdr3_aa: CASSLNPGALETQYF; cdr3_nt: TGTGCCAGCAGCCTCAACCCAGGGGCGCTGGAGACCCAGTACTTC
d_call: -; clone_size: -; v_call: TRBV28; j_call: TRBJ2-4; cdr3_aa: CASSSGAGDIQYF; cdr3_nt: TGTGCCAGCAGTTCAGGGGCGGGGGACATTCAGTACTTC
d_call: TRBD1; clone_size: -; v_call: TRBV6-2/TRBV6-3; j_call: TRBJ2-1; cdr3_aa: CASSRQGSNEQFF; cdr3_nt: TGTGCCAGCAGTCGACAGGGGTCCAATGAGCAGTTCTTC
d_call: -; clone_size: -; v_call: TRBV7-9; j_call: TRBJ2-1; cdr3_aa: CASSGEWAGYNEQFF; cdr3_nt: TGTGCCAGCAGCGGCGAGTGGGCGGGTTACAATGAGCAGTTCTTC
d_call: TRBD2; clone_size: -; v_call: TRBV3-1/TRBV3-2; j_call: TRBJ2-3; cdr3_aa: CASRPTSGRGPDTQYF; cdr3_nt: TGTGCCAGCAGACCTACTAGCGGGAGGGGTCCAGATACGCAGTATTTT
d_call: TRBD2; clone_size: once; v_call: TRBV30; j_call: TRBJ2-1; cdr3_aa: CAWKGLAGAFSYNEQFF; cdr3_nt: TGTGCCTGGAAGGGGCTAGCGGGGGCTTTTTCCTACAATGAGCAGTTCTTC
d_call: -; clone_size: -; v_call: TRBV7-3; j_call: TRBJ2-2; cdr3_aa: CASSPRAGDTGELFF; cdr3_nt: TGTGCCAGCAGCCCCCGAGCGGGTGACACCGGGGAGCTGTTTTTT
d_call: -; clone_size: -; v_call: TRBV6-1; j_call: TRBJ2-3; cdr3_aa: CASSELPRVDTQYF; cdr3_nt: TGTGCCAGCAGTGAATTGCCCCGGGTGGATACGCAGTATTTT
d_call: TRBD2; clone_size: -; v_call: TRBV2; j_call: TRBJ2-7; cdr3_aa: CASSPALADRSYEQYF; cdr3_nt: TGTGCCAGCAGCCCGGCGCTAGCGGACCGCTCCTACGAGCAGTACTTC
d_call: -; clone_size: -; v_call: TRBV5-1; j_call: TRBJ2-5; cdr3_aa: CASSLGGRRGETQYF; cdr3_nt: TGCGCCAGCAGCTTGGGGGGACGGAGGGGCGAGACCCAGTACTTC
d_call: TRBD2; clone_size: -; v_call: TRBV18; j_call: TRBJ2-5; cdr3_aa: CASSPTSGQETQYF; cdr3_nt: TGTGCCAGCTCACCAACTAGCGGCCAAGAGACCCAGTACTTC
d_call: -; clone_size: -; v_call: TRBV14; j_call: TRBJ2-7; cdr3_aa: CASSQDLNIQQYF; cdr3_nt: TGTGCCAGCAGCCAAGATCTTAACATTCAGCAGTACTTC
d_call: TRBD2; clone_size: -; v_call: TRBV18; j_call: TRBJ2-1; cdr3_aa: CASSPPTSGRGDEQFF; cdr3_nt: TGTGCCAGCTCACCACCTACTAGCGGGAGGGGTGATGAGCAGTTCTTC
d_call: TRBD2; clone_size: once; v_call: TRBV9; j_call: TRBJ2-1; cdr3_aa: CASSSPAGGNEQFF; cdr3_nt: TGTGCCAGCAGCTCCCCAGCGGGAGGGAATGAGCAGTTCTTC
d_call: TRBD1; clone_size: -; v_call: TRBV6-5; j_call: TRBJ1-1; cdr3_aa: CASSYTGGTTEAFF; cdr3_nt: TGTGCCAGCAGTTACACAGGGGGTACGACTGAAGCTTTCTTT
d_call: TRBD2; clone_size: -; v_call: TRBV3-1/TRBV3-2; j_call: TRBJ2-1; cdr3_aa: CASSTTTSGSPFF; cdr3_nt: TGTGCCAGCAGCACAACGACTAGCGGGAGCCCATTCTTC
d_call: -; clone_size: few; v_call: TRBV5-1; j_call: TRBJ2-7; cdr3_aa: CASSLGGRSYEQYF; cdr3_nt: TGCGCCAGCAGCTTGGGGGGGCGCTCCTACGAGCAGTACTTC
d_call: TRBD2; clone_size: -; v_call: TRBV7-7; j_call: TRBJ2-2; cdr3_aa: CASSPSGRGTGELFF; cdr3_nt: TGTGCCAGCAGTCCGAGCGGGAGAGGCACCGGGGAGCTGTTTTTT
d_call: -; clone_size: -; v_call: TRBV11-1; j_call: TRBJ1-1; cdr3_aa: CASSLTGLNTEAFF; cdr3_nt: TGTGCCAGCAGCTTAACAGGGCTGAACACTGAAGCTTTCTTT
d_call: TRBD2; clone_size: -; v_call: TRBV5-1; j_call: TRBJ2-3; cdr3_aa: CASSTGLAGGGLGTDTQYF; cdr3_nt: TGCGCCAGCAGCACCGGACTAGCGGGAGGAGGTTTGGGCACAGATACGCAGTATTTT
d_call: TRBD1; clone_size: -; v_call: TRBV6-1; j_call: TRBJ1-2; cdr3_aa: CASSEVTGTGGDGYTF; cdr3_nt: TGTGCCAGCAGTGAAGTTACCGGGACAGGGGGCGATGGCTACACCTTC
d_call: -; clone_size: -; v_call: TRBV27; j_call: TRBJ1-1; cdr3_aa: CASSRGRVTEAFF; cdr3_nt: TGTGCCAGCAGCCGCGGGAGGGTCACTGAAGCTTTCTTT
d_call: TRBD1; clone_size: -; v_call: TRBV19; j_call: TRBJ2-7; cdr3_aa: CASRGQGSYEQYF; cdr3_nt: TGTGCCAGTAGAGGACAGGGCTCCTACGAGCAGTACTTC
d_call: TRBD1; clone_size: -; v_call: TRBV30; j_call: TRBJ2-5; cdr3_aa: CAWRDRARGETQYF; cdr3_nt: TGTGCCTGGAGGGACAGGGCGAGAGGAGAGACCCAGTACTTC
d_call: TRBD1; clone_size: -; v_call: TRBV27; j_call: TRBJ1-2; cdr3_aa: CASSLGTGPYGYTF; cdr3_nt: TGTGCCAGCAGTTTAGGGACAGGGCCCTATGGCTACACCTTC
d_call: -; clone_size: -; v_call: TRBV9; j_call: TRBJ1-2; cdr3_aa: CASSTRTSSYGYTF; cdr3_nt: TGTGCCAGCAGCACCCGGACAAGTAGCTATGGCTACACCTTC
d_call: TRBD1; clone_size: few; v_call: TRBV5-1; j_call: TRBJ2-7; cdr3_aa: CASGTDRGYEQYF; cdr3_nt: TGCGCCAGCGGCACGGACAGGGGCTACGAGCAGTACTTC
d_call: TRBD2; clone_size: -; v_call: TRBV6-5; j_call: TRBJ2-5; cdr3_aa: CASSQLAGNQETQYF; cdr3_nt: TGTGCCAGCAGTCAACTAGCGGGCAACCAAGAGACCCAGTACTTC
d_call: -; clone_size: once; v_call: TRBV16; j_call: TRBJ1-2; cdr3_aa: CASSHRTAYGYTF; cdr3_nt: TGTGCCAGCAGCCACCGGACAGCCTATGGCTACACCTTC
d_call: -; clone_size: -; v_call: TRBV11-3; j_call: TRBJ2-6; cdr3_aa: CASSLALGLSGANVLTF; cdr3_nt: TGTGCCAGCAGCTTAGCATTGGGCCTATCTGGGGCCAACGTCCTGACTTTC
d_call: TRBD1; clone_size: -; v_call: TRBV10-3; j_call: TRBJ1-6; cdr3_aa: CAVRKGTASPLHF; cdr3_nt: TGTGCCGTCCGCAAGGGGACAGCCTCACCCCTCCACTTT
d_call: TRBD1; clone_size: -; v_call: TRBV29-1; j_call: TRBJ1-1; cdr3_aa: CSVGRGPGSEAFF; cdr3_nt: TGCAGCGTCGGCAGGGGGCCCGGTTCTGAAGCTTTCTTT
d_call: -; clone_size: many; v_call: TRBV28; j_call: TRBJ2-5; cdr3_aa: CASSLQYQETQYF; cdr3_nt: TGTGCCAGCAGTTTACAGTACCAAGAGACCCAGTACTTC
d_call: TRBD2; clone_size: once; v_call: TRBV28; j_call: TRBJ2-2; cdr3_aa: CASSLSSGSTGELFF; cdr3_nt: TGTGCCAGCAGTTTAAGTAGCGGGAGTACCGGGGAGCTGTTTTTT
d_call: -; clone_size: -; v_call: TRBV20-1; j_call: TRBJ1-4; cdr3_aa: CSASRRTANEKLFF; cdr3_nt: TGCAGTGCTAGTCGGCGGACAGCGAATGAAAAACTGTTTTTT
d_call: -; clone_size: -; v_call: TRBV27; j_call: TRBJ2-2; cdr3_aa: CASSLGGAGHRYDGELFF; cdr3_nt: TGTGCCAGCAGCTTGGGGGGAGCGGGACATCGTTATGACGGGGAGCTGTTTTTT
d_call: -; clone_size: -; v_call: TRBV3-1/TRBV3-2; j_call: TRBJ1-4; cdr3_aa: CASSPGSLGYEKLFF; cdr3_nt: TGTGCCAGCAGCCCGGGATCCTTGGGATACGAAAAACTGTTTTTT
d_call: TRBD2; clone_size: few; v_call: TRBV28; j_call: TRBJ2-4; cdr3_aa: CASSPTSGGRGNIQYF; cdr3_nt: TGTGCCAGCAGTCCTACTAGCGGGGGGAGAGGAAACATTCAGTACTTC